The source of this T cell receptor (beta chain) is a study of control samples from healthy donors and cancer patients. Germline V gene sequence: CDR1 WNHNN, CDR2 SYGVQD (reference sequence). Trimming stripped 10 bases from V and 11 bases from J, with 11 bases between. The CDR3 has 9 amino acids. Profiled with immunoSEQ multiplex PCR; TCRdb holds only in-frame clones, not every one. The table lists some 120,000 clones, 70% to 90% of them singletons. This clonotype was obtained from a man aged 50 or older in good health. The sample consisted of blood. The chain carries TRBV10-1 and TRBJ1-1; D unclear. The CDR3 sequence is CATAGEAFF. CDR3 sequence (DNA): TGCGCCACCGCCGGGGAGGCTTTCTTT.